This TCR beta chain was recorded in a study of T cells in Graves' hyperthyroidism and ophthalmopathy. TCR beta CDR3 regions were amplified from RNA transcripts. First-round RT-PCR targeting the TCR CDR3 was performed with the HTBI primer set. Each CDR3 protein gets one entry after TCRdb re-called the multiplex PCR reads with MiXCR. The profile shows around 340,000 distinct CDR3 sequences, 21% of them singletons. Germline V lookup: CDR1 SNHLY, CDR2 FYNNEI. V was trimmed by 5 bases and J by 1 base, leaving 11 bases between them. CDR3 length: 14 amino acids. The source is a woman aged 50 to 65 with Graves' hyperthyroidism. This rearrangement joins TRBV2 to TRBJ2-5, with D unclear. Material for sequencing was blood. The CDR3, as DNA: TGTGCCAGCAGTTTTGGAAGGCGCCAAGAGACCCAGTACTTC. Translation: CASSFGRRQETQYF.